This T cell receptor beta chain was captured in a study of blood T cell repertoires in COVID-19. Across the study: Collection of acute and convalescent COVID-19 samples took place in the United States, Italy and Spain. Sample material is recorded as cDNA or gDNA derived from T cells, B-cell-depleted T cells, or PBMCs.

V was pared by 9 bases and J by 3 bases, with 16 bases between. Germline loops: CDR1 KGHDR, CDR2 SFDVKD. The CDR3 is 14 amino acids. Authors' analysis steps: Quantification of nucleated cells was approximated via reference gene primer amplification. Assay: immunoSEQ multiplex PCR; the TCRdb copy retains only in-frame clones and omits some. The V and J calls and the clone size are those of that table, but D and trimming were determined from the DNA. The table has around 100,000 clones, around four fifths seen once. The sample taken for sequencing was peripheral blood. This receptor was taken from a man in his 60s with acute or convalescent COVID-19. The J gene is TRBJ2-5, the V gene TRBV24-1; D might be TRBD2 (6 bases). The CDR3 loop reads CATGTWGGKETQYF. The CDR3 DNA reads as TGTGCCACCGGGACTTGGGGCGGGAAAGAGACCCAGTACTTC.